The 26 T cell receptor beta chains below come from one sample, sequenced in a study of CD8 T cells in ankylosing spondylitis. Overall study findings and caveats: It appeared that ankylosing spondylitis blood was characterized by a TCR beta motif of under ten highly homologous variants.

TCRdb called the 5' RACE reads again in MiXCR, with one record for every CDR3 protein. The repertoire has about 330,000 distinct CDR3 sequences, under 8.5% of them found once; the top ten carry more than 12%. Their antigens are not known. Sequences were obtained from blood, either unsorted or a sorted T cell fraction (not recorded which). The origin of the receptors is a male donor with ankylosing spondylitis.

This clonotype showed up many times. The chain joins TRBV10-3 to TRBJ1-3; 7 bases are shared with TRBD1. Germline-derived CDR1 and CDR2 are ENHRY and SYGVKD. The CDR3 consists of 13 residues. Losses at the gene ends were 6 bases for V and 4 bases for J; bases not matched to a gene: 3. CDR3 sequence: CAIRTGSGNTIYF. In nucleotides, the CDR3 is TGTGCCATCAGGACAGGGTCCGGAAACACCATATATTTT.

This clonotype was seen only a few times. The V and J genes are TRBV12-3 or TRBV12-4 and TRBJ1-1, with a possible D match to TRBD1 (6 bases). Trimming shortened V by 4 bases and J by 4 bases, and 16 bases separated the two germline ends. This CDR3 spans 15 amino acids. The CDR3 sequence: CASSYQGMWSTEAFF. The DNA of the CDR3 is TGTGCCAGCAGTTATCAGGGGATGTGGAGCACTGAAGCTTTCTTT.

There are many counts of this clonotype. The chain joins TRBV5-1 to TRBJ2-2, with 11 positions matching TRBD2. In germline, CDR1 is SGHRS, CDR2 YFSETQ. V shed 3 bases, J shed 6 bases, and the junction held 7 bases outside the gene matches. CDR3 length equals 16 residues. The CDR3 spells CASSWATSGNSGELFF. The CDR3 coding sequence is TGCGCCAGCAGCTGGGCGACTAGCGGGAATTCCGGGGAGCTGTTTTTT.

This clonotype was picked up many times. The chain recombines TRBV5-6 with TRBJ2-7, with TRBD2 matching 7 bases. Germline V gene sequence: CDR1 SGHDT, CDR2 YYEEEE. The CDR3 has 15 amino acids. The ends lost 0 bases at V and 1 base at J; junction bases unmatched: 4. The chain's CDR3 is CASSLGGGLSYEQYF. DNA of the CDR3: TGTGCCAGCAGCTTGGGGGGGGGATTATCCTACGAGCAGTACTTC.

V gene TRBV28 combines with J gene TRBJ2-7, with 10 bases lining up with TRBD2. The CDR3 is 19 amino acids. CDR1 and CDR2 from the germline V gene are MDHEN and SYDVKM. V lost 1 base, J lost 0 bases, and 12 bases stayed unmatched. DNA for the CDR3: TGTGCCAGCAGTTTATCATACGGTAGCGGGGGGTCGAGCTCCTACGAGCAGTACTTC. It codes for CASSLSYGSGGSSSYEQYF.

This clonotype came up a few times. The CDR3 here is CASSGRDRVHEQYF. The CDR3 DNA reads as TGCGCCAGCAGCGGGAGGGACAGGGTCCACGAGCAGTACTTC. The V call is TRBV5-1, the J call TRBJ2-7; TRBD1 aligns across 9 bases. The trim removed 4 bases at V and 5 bases at J, leaving 7 bases unmatched. CDR1 and CDR2 from the germline V gene are SGHRS and YFSETQ. The CDR3 is 14 amino acids.

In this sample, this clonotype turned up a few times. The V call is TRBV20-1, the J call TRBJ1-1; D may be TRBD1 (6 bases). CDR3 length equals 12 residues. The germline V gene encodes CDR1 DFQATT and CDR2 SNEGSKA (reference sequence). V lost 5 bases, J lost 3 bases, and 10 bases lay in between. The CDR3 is CSAGQSDTEAFF. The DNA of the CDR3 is TGCAGTGCTGGACAGAGCGACACTGAAGCTTTCTTT.

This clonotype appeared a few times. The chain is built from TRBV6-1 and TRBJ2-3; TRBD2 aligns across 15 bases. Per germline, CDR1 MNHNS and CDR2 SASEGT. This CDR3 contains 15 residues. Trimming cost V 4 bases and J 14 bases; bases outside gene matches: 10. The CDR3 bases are TGTGCCAGCAGTGTGTCCAGGGGGACTAGCGGGGGGCCGTATTTT. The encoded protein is CASSVSRGTSGGPYF.

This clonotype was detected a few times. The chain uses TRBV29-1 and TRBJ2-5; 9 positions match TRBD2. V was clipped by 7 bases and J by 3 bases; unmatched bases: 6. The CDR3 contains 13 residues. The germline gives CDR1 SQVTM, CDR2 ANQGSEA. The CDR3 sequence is CSAQGLAEETQYF. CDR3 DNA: TGCAGCGCCCAGGGACTAGCAGAAGAGACCCAGTACTTC.

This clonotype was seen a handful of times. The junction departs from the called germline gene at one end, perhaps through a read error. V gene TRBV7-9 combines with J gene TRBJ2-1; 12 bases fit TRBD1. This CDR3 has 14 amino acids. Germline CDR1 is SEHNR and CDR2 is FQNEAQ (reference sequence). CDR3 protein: CASSTGQGAWQVVF. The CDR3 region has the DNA TGTGCCAGCAGCACGGGACAGGGGGCATGGCAGGTTGTCTTC.

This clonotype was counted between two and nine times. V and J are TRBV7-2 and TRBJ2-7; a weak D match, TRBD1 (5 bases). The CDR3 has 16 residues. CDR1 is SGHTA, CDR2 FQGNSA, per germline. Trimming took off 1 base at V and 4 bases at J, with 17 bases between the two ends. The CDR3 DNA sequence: TGTGCCAGCAGCTTAGGGGGCGGACGAACGACTTACGAGCAGTACTTC. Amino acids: CASSLGGGRTTYEQYF.

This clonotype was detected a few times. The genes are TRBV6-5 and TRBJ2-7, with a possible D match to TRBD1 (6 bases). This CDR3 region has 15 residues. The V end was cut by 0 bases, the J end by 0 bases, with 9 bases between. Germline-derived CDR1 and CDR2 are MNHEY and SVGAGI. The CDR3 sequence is CASSYSTGPSYEQYF. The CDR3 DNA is TGTGCCAGCAGTTACTCGACAGGCCCCTCCTACGAGCAGTACTTC.

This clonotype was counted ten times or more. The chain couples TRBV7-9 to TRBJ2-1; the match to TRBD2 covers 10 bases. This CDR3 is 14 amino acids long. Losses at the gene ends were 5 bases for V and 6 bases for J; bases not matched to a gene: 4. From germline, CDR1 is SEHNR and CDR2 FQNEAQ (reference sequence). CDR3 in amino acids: CASSPQREGNEQFF. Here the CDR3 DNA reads TGTGCCAGCAGCCCACAGCGGGAGGGCAATGAGCAGTTCTTC.

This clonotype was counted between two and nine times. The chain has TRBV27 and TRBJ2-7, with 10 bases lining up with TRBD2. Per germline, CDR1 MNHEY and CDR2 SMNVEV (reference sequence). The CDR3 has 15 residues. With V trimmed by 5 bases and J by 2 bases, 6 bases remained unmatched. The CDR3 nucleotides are TGTGCCAGCAGTAGGAGACTAGCGGGCCCCTACGAGCAGTACTTC. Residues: CASSRRLAGPYEQYF.

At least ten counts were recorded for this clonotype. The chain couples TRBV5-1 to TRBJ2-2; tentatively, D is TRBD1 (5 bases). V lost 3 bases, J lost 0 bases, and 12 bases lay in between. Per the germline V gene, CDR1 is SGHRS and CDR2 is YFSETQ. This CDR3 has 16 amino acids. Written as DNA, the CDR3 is TGCGCCAGCAGCTCATCTTTGACAGCGAACACCGGGGAGCTGTTTTTT. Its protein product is CASSSSLTANTGELFF. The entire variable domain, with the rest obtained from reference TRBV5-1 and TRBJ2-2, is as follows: KAGVTQTPRYLIKTRGQQVTLSCSPISGHRSVSWYQQTPGQGLQFLFEYFSETQRNKGNFPGRFSGRQFSNSRSEMNVSTLELGDSALYLCASSSSLTANTGELFFGEGSRLTVL.

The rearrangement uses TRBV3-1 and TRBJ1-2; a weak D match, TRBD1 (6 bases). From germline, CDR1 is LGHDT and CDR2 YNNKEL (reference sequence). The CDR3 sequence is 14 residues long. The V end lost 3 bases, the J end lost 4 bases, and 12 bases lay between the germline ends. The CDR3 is CASSQSQGPYGYTF. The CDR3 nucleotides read TGTGCCAGCAGCCAGTCACAGGGACCCTATGGCTACACCTTC.

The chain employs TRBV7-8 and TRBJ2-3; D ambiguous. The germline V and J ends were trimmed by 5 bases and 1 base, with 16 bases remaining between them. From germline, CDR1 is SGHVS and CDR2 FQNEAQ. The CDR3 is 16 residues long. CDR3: CASSVDTSPRTDTQYF. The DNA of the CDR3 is TGTGCCAGCAGCGTTGACACCAGCCCTCGCACAGATACGCAGTATTTT.

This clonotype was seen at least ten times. CDR3 in amino acids: CASDIGLTEAFF. The CDR3 nucleotides are TGTGCCAGCGATATAGGACTCACTGAAGCTTTCTTT. The chain recombines TRBV6-1 with TRBJ1-1; D ambiguous. Germline CDR1 is MNHNS and CDR2 is SASEGT. CDR3 length: 12 amino acids. V was cut by 8 bases and J by 4 bases, with 11 bases left in between.

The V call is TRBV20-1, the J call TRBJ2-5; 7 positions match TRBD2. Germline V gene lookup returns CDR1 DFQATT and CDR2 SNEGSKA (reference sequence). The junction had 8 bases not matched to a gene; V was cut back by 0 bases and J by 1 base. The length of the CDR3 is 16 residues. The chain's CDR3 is CSARDRAGALQETQYF. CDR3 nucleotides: TGCAGTGCTAGAGATCGGGCGGGAGCGCTCCAAGAGACCCAGTACTTC.

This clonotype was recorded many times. CDR3 sequence reads: CASSYSGLAGNTDTQYF. The CDR3 DNA reads TGTGCCAGCAGTTACTCTGGCCTAGCGGGAAACACAGATACGCAGTATTTT. The rearrangement links TRBV6-5 to TRBJ2-3, with 9 bases identical to TRBD2. Germline assignment: CDR1 MNHEY and CDR2 SVGAGI. The CDR3 is made up of 17 amino acids. V was clipped by 0 bases and J by 2 bases; unmatched bases: 6.

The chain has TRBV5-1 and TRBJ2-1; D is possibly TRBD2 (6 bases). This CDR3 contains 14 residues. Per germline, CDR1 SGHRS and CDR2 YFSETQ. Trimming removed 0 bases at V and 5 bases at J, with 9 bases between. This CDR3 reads CASSLATSNNEQFF. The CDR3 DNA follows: TGCGCCAGCAGCTTGGCGACTAGTAACAATGAGCAGTTCTTC.

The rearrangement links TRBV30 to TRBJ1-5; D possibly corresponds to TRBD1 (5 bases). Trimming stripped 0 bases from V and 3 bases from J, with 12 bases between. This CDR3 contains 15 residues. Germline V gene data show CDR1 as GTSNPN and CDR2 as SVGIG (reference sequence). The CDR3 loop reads CAWSVLPGLNQPQHF. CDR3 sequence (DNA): TGTGCCTGGAGTGTACTCCCAGGGCTCAATCAGCCCCAGCATTTT. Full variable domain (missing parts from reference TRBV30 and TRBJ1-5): SQTIHQWPATLVQPVGSPLSLECTVEGTSNPNLYWYRQAAGRGLQLLFYSVGIGQISSEVPQNLSASRPQDRQFILSSKKLLLSDSGFYLCAWSVLPGLNQPQHFGDGTRLSIL.

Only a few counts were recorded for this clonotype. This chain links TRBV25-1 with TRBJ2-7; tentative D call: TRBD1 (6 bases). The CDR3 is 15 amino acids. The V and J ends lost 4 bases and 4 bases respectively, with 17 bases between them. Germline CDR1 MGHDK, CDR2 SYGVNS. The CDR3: CASSAPGVQSYEQYF. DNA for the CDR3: TGTGCCAGCAGTGCGCCAGGGGTACAATCATACGAGCAGTACTTC.

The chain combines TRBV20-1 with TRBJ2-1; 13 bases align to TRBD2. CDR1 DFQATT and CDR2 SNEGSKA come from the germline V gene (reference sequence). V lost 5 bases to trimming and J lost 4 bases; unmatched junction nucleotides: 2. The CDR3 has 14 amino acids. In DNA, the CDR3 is TGCAGTGCTTGGACTAGCGGGGGATACAATGAGCAGTTCTTC. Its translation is CSAWTSGGYNEQFF.

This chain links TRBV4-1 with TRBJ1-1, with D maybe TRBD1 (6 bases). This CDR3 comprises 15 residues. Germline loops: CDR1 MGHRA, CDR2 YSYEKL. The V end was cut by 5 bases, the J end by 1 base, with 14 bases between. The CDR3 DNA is TGCGCCAGCAGCTACCGTGGACAGCAGAACACTGAAGCTTTCTTT. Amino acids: CASSYRGQQNTEAFF.

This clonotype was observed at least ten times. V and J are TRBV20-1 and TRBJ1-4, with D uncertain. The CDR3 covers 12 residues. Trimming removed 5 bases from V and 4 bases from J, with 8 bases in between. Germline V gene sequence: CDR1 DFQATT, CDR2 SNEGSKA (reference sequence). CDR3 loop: CSAYYSNEKLFF. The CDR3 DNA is TGCAGTGCTTATTATAGTAATGAAAAACTGTTTTTT.